The entry below describes one T cell receptor beta chain. Its recognized antigen is unknown. No base quality values were provided; no much bigger clone lies one nucleotide off. This sample is part of a study of blood T cell repertoires in COVID-19 (dated by TCRdb to between 2020 and 2021). A note on the overall study: Samples from collaborators originated in the United States, Italy and Spain and spanned both the acute and convalescent phases of COVID-19. Deeply sampled blood TCRbeta repertoires from subjects exposed to, actively infected with, or recovered from COVID-19 were included in the dataset. The sample metadata nearly always contained a de-identified subject ID, COVID-19 status, age in years and sex. The samples were drawn from two sources: the first 160 participants of the ongoing ImmuneRACE study, and 950 to 1,500 subjects contributed by 6 global collaborators. The repertoires were released in a freely available public database meant as a resource for research on the immune response to SARS-CoV-2. The prospective study material was composed of cDNA or gDNA derived from T cells, B-cell-depleted T cells, or PBMCs. Where available, HLA class I and class II types were taken from metadata supplied by the sample provider and were not determined by assay-based typing.

Summary of the overall study and its limitations: The amount of clinical and demographic metadata varied by source and participant and was provided uncurated.

Sequences LGHDT (CDR1) and YNNKEL (CDR2) are obtained from the germline V gene (reference sequence). The V end gives up 5 bases and the J end 12 bases, leaving 6 bases in the junction not matched to a gene. CDR3 length: 14 amino acids, cysteine to phenylalanine. Only the CDR3 region is kept as DNA, spanning 42 bases read in frame from base 1. Collaborating institutions collected whole blood in K2EDTA tubes following their own protocols. For TCRbeta analysis, collaborators shipped samples as frozen whole blood, isolated PBMCs, or DNA extracted from either of those sample types. TCRbeta CDR3 regions were amplified from genomic DNA using the immunoSEQ Assay, a bias-controlled multiplex PCR. The original pipeline was this. The number of nucleated cells in each sample was estimated from the amplification of reference gene primers within the assay. To quantify the absolute abundance of each unique TCRbeta CDR3 rearrangement, sequence reads were collapsed and filtered. For each sample, productive Simpson clonality was calculated by taking the square root of Simpson's diversity index across productive rearrangements. TCRdb mirrors the immuneACCESS table, restricted to in-frame sequences. Some clones are absent from its copies; in checked studies, under half trace to an unresolved V gene, and the reason for the others is unknown. The V and J calls and clone size are taken from that table; D and trimming were inferred from the DNA. For this sample the table gives around 100,000 clones, of which roughly nine tenths were detected only once. Approximately 3.5% of the sample is in the top ten clones.

The chain couples TRBV3-1 (or the pseudogene TRBV3-2) to TRBJ2-1; TRBD2 lines up with 14 middle nucleotides. The sample consisted of peripheral blood. The sequence came from an older woman with acute or convalescent COVID-19. The nucleotides read TGTGCCAGCAGCACCGGGACTAGCGGGAGCGGGCAGTTCTTC. Translated, it gives CASSTGTSGSGQFF.